This TCR beta chain was identified during a study of blood T cell repertoires in COVID-19. Across the study: T cells, B-cell-depleted T cells, or PBMCs supplied cDNA or gDNA.

This clone has a handful of counts. Here immunoSEQ multiplex PCR was the method, and the copy in TCRdb shows in-frame clones only, minus some. Found here are around 290,000 clones, 89% of them singletons; the top ten hold about 1.7%. Two negative PCRs, clearance, or symptom resolution had been documented for recovered Cohort 3 donors. This CDR3 is 14 amino acids long. Germline V gene data show CDR1 as PRHDT and CDR2 as FYEKMQ (reference sequence). The germline V and J ends were trimmed by 5 bases and 4 bases, with 14 bases remaining between them. The chain has TRBV13 and TRBJ2-5; D may be TRBD1 (5 bases). The sample consisted of PBMCs or T cells enriched from blood (not recorded which). The sequence was collected from a woman between 35 and 50 years old who had recovered from COVID-19. The CDR3 here is CASSTAGIGETQYF. CDR3 nucleotides: TGTGCCAGCAGCACCGCAGGGATCGGAGAGACCCAGTACTTC.